This T cell receptor (beta chain) is from a study of blood T cells in healthy people across ages. Study-level findings and limits: Both naive CD4+ cell counts and diversity were greater in long-lived donors than in aged donors. The fall in TCR beta diversity per million T cells was roughly linear with age.

In regard to this clonotype: Its antigen is not known.

A second PCR, run for roughly 7 to 11 cycles, used a sample-barcoded 5' primer plus a J-beta primer mix. MiXCR, run by TCRdb on the 5' RACE reads, gives a single entry per CDR3 protein. Here the sample spans 1.8 million or so distinct CDR3 sequences, approximately 39% being singletons. Per the germline V gene, CDR1 is LNHNV and CDR2 is YYDKDF (reference sequence). The ends were cut back, 0 bases at V and 3 bases at J, with 12 bases in the middle. The CDR3 consists of 15 residues. Around 10 milliliters of peripheral blood were drawn from each donor. Isolating PBMCs gave at least 6 million of these cells per sample.

This sequence joins TRBV15 and TRBJ2-7; D is perhaps TRBD2 (6 bases). The source is a human donor in good health. Sequencing was carried out using blood. CDR3 bases: TGTGCCACCAGCAGAGAGGGCGGGACCCTCTACGAGCAGTACTTC. Amino acids: CATSREGGTLYEQYF.